This T cell receptor beta chain was sequenced during a study of blood T cell repertoires in COVID-19 (dated by TCRdb to 2018 to 2020). Describing the broader study: Collaborator samples came from the United States, Italy and Spain and covered acute and convalescent phases of COVID-19. The dataset comprised deeply sampled blood TCRbeta repertoires from subjects exposed to, actively infected with, or recovered from COVID-19. Samples were obtained from the ongoing ImmuneRACE study (first 160 participants) and from about 1,300 subjects provided by 6 global collaborators. The prospective study material was composed of cDNA or gDNA derived from T cells, B-cell-depleted T cells, or PBMCs. A freely available public database, intended as a resource for researchers studying the immune response to SARS-CoV-2, is where the repertoires were released. Where available, HLA class I and class II types were taken from metadata supplied by the sample provider and were not determined by assay-based typing. Sample metadata almost always included a de-identified subject ID, COVID-19 status, age in years and sex. Beyond this particular receptor, the publication reports: The amount of clinical and demographic metadata varied by source and participant and was provided uncurated.

TCRbeta CDR3 regions were amplified from genomic DNA using the immunoSEQ Assay, a bias-controlled multiplex PCR. Turning to the authors' computational methods: Nucleated cell counts per sample were estimated from amplification of reference gene primers within the assay. To quantify the absolute abundance of each unique TCRbeta CDR3 rearrangement, sequence reads were collapsed and filtered. For each sample, productive Simpson clonality was calculated as the square root of Simpson's diversity index across productive rearrangements. The source is immuneACCESS, and TCRdb retained only in-frame sequences with V and J called. Part of the clones is not carried over; for the studies checked, unresolved V genes explain less than half of this, and the remainder is unexplained. Clonal size and the V and J genes are those of that table, whereas D and trimming came from the DNA. The sample contains around 70,000 clones, around nine tenths of them found a single time. The ten top clones hold around 5.4% of the sample.

Whole blood was collected in K2EDTA tubes by collaborating institutions according to the institutions' own protocols. For TCRbeta analysis, collaborator samples were shipped as frozen whole blood, as isolated PBMCs, or as DNA extracted from either sample type. Worth noting for this clone: Its target antigen remains unknown. Qualities for individual bases were not recorded, and no much larger clone is one base off.

From the germline V gene (reference sequence), CDR1 is LNHDA and CDR2 is SQIVND. Its CDR3 holds 15 amino acids, cysteine through phenylalanine. The only DNA kept is the CDR3, 45 bases in frame from the first base. The junction shows trimming of 5 bases on V and 2 bases on J, and the gene matches do not reach 7 bases of it. The sequenced sample was peripheral blood. This receptor was identified in a human donor in a cohort sampled during active COVID-19. In this chain, TRBV19 is recombined with TRBJ2-5, with 8 bases in between that match TRBD1. The CDR3 region has the sequence CASSQGTGQQETQYF. The DNA sequence is TGTGCCAGTAGTCAAGGGACAGGACAACAAGAGACCCAGTACTTC.